The source of this T cell receptor (beta chain) is a study of blood T cell repertoires in COVID-19. Study as a whole: Both acute and convalescent COVID-19 samples were obtained from the United States, Italy and Spain. T cells, B-cell-depleted T cells, or PBMCs supplied cDNA or gDNA.

This CDR3 comprises 15 residues. Trimming pared 3 bases from V and 2 bases from J, leaving 11 bases between. Looked up from germline, CDR1 is ENHRY and CDR2 is SYGVKD. In the authors' workflow: Reference gene primer amplification gave estimated nucleated cell counts. Assay used: immunoSEQ multiplex PCR; TCRdb lists only in-frame clones, some missing. Clone size and V and J calls were adopted from that table, with D and trimming inferred from the DNA. The data contain around 78,000 clones, under 80% of them singletons. The chain uses TRBV10-3 and TRBJ2-1; D is perhaps TRBD1 (5 bases). The clonotype was recovered from a human donor in a cohort sampled during active COVID-19. Sequences were obtained from peripheral blood. The CDR3 loop reads CAISDRVGTYNEQFF. The CDR3 nucleotides read TGTGCCATCAGTGACAGGGTTGGTACCTACAATGAGCAGTTCTTC.